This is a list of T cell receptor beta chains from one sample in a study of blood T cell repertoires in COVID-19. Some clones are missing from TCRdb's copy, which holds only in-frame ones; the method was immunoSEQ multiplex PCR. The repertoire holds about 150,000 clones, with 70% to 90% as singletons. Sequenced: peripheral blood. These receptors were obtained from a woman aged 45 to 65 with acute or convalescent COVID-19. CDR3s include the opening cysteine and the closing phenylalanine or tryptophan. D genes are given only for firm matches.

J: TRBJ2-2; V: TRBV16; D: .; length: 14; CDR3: CASSHPSNTGELFF; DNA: TGTGCCAGCAGCCACCCCTCGAACACCGGGGAGCTGTTTTTT
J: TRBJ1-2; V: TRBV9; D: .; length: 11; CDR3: CASSVGSYYTF; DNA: TGTGCCAGCAGCGTAGGTAGTTACTACACCTTC
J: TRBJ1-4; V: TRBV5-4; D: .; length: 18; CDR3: CASSFGYGGVSFDEKLFF; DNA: TGTGCCAGCAGCTTTGGCTACGGGGGGGTATCCTTCGATGAAAAACTGTTTTTT
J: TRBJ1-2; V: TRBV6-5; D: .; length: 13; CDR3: CASSLGENYGYTF; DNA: TGTGCCAGCTCACTAGGCGAAAACTATGGCTACACCTTC
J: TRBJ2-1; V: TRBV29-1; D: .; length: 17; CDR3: CSVESGLVGASYNEQFF; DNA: TGCAGCGTTGAATCCGGGTTGGTGGGGGCATCCTACAATGAGCAGTTCTTC
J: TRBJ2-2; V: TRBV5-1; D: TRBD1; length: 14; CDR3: CASSTGQGDGELFF; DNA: TGCGCCAGCAGCACCGGACAGGGAGACGGGGAGCTGTTTTTT
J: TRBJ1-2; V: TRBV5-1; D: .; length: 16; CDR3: CASSLGTVPFNYGYTF; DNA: TGCGCCAGCAGCTTGGGGACAGTTCCCTTTAACTATGGCTACACCTTC
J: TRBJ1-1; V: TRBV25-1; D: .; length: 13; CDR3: CASVTPTSTEAFF; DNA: TGTGCCAGCGTCACCCCGACAAGCACTGAAGCTTTCTTT
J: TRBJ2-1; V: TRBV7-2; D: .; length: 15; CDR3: CASSLDGGGYNEQFF; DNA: TGTGCCAGCAGCTTAGACGGGGGTGGCTACAATGAGCAGTTCTTC
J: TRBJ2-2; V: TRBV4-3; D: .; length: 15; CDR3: CASSQGQLVAGELFF; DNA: TGCGCCAGCAGCCAAGGCCAACTCGTAGCCGGGGAGCTGTTTTTT
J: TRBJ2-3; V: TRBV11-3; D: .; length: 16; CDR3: CASSPFGGVRADTQYF; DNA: TGTGCCAGCAGCCCCTTTGGTGGAGTAAGAGCAGATACGCAGTATTTT
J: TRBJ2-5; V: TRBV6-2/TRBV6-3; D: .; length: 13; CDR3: CASSYPPEETQYF; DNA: TGTGCCAGCAGTTACCCCCCTGAAGAGACCCAGTACTTC
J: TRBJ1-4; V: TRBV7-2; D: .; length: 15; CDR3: CASSLSLGPNEKLFF; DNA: TGTGCCAGCAGCTTATCTTTGGGGCCCAATGAAAAACTGTTTTTT
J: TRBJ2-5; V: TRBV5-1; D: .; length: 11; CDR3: CASRRQETQYF; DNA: TGCGCCAGCAGGCGCCAAGAGACCCAGTACTTC
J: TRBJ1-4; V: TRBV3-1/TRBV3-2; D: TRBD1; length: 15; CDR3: CASSHRTGVNEKLFF; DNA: TGTGCCAGCAGCCACAGAACAGGGGTTAATGAAAAACTGTTTTTT
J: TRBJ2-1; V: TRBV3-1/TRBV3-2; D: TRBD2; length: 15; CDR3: CASSQMGLGHNEQFF; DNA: TGTGCCAGCAGCCAAATGGGACTAGGACACAATGAGCAGTTCTTC
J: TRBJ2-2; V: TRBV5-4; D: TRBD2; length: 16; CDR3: CASSTWEGSESGELFF; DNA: TGTGCCAGCAGCACTTGGGAGGGATCAGAGAGCGGGGAGCTGTTTTTT
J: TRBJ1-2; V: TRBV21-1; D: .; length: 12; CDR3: CASSTTGSGYTF; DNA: TGTGCCAGCAGCACTACAGGGTCTGGCTACACCTTC
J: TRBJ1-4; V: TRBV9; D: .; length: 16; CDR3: CASSPHLDTALEKLFF; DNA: TGTGCCAGCAGCCCTCACCTCGACACGGCGTTGGAAAAACTGTTTTTT